The 11 T cell receptor beta chains reported below all come from one sample, sequenced in a study of shared clonotypes between healthy human individuals. Terminally differentiated effector memory CD45RA+ cells were left out of the naive CD8 fraction, which was CD45RO-negative and positively selected for CCR7. The table came from immunoSEQ multiplex PCR; TCRdb's copy has only in-frame clones and leaves some out. The sample records roughly 2.1 million clones, about 92% being singletons. What was sequenced was naive CD8+ T cells from PBMCs. All receptors derive from a man aged 18 to 35 in good health. Some clones in this sample may be carry-over from other donors' samples.

V is TRBV5-6 and J is TRBJ2-7, with a possible D match to TRBD2 (6 bases). The V and J ends lost 0 bases and 1 base respectively, with 14 bases between them. Germline V CDR1 and CDR2: SGHDT, YYEEEE. CDR3 length: 16 amino acids. The CDR3 coding sequence is TGTGCCAGCAGCTTGGCCGTACAGGCGGGGTCCTACGAGCAGTACTTC. Amino acid sequence: CASSLAVQAGSYEQYF.

This chain joins TRBV19 and TRBJ2-7; D is unresolved. The V and J ends lost 5 bases and 3 bases respectively, with 11 bases between them. Germline assignment: CDR1 LNHDA and CDR2 SQIVND (reference sequence). The CDR3 spans 13 residues. The DNA of the CDR3 is TGTGCCAGTAGTCCCTGGTCCGGCTACGAGCAGTACTTC. Amino acid sequence: CASSPWSGYEQYF.

The V and J genes are TRBV4-2 and TRBJ2-7; TRBD2 is a possible D gene (7 bases). V lost 6 bases and J lost 5, with 20 bases in between. In germline, CDR1 is LGHNA, CDR2 YNFKEQ. The CDR3 is 15 amino acids. The CDR3 DNA follows: TGTGCCAGCAGTCCGACCGGGACGGGGGGCGACGAGCAGTACTTC. Protein sequence: CASSPTGTGGDEQYF.

The chain couples TRBV9 to TRBJ1-2; D is perhaps TRBD1 (6 bases). Germline loops: CDR1 SGDLS, CDR2 YYNGEE. This CDR3 is built from 15 residues. V was pared by 4 bases and J by 3 bases, with 16 bases between. Here the CDR3 DNA reads TGTGCCAGCAGCCACATCGGCGCAGGGGACTATGGCTACACCTTC. Amino acid sequence: CASSHIGAGDYGYTF.

In this sample, this clone turned up once. The V gene is TRBV5-6, the J gene TRBJ2-7; weak D call: TRBD1 (5 bases). Trimming removed 2 bases from V and 5 bases from J, with 14 bases in between. The CDR3 has 14 amino acids. Germline-derived CDR1 and CDR2 are SGHDT and YYEEEE. The CDR3 sequence: CASSFGARLNEQYF. Written as DNA, the CDR3 is TGTGCCAGCAGCTTTGGGGCCAGGCTTAACGAGCAGTACTTC.

The chain employs TRBV28 and TRBJ1-5; D may be TRBD1 (5 bases). The CDR3 sequence is 17 residues long. Trimming shortened V by 2 bases and J by 0 bases, and 14 bases separated the two germline ends. The germline V gene encodes CDR1 MDHEN and CDR2 SYDVKM. The DNA for the CDR3 is TGTGCCAGCAGTTTAGGACGGACACCTTATAGCAATCAGCCCCAGCATTTT. It encodes CASSLGRTPYSNQPQHF.

This sequence joins TRBV4-3 and TRBJ2-3; TRBD1 agrees at 11 bases. CDR3 size: 20 residues. The J segment lost 3 bases and the V segment lost 4 bases, leaving 18 bases of the junction unmatched. Germline loops: CDR1 LGHNA, CDR2 YSLEER. The CDR3: CASSPRRDRGLDLLTDTQYF. CDR3 nucleotides: TGCGCCAGCAGCCCCCGCCGGGACAGGGGGTTGGATCTGTTGACAGATACGCAGTATTTT.

This clone was seen a single time. Other nucleotide sequences in the sample specify the same CDR3. The rearrangement links TRBV10-1 to TRBJ2-7; maybe TRBD2 (6 bases). The V end was cut by 0 bases, the J end by 3 bases, with 6 bases between. The CDR3 totals 13 residues. Germline loops: CDR1 WNHNN, CDR2 SYGVQD (reference sequence). The CDR3 sequence is CASSESGGYEQYF. The CDR3 bases are TGCGCCAGCAGTGAGTCGGGGGGCTACGAGCAGTACTTC.

The chain has TRBV28 and TRBJ1-3; 9 positions agree with TRBD1. Germline CDR1 and CDR2: MDHEN and SYDVKM. This CDR3 region has 19 residues. V lost 3 bases to trimming and J lost 1 base; unmatched junction nucleotides: 13. CDR3 region: CASSLGTGLSLGSGNTIYF. The CDR3, as DNA: TGTGCCAGCAGTTTGGGGACAGGGTTATCCCTAGGATCTGGAAACACCATATATTTT.

The chain combines TRBV7-9 with TRBJ2-2, with D perhaps TRBD2 (6 bases). Germline CDR1 is SEHNR and CDR2 is FQNEAQ (reference sequence). Between the trimmed V and J ends, which lost 5 bases and 4 bases, there was a span of 20 bases. The CDR3 runs to 17 residues. The CDR3 bases are TGTGCCAGCAGCGGGCGGGACGTAGGGTTTGGCACCGGGGAGCTGTTTTTT. Its protein product is CASSGRDVGFGTGELFF.

The chain joins TRBV10-3 to TRBJ2-7; D possibly corresponds to TRBD1 (6 bases). With 0 bases removed from V and 4 bases from J, the gap between germline ends came to 13 bases. The CDR3 is 15 amino acids. Germline V gives CDR1 ENHRY, CDR2 SYGVKD. The CDR3 sequence: CAISESGGGLYEQYF. For the CDR3, the DNA is TGTGCCATCAGTGAGTCGGGTGGGGGCTTGTACGAGCAGTACTTC.